Shown below are 25 T cell receptor beta chains from a single sample sequenced in a study of T cells in Graves' hyperthyroidism and ophthalmopathy. TCR beta CDR3 region amplification was performed from RNA transcripts. Using the HTBI primer set, a first-round RT-PCR was run on the TCR CDR3. One entry per CDR3 protein results from TCRdb running MiXCR on the multiplex PCR reads. Seen here are a few hundred thousand distinct CDR3 sequences, around 18% observed once, and the top ten hold about 16%. Sample: blood. The receptors shown here come from a woman in her 40s with Graves' ophthalmopathy.

This clonotype occurred many times. CDR3 DNA sequence: TGTGCCAGCAGGAGGGCGAACACCGGGGAGCTGTTTTTT. This gives the protein CASRRANTGELFF. The chain has TRBV11-2 and TRBJ2-2, with D maybe TRBD2 (5 bases). V was pared by 6 bases and J by 0 bases, with 5 bases between. The germline gives CDR1 SGHAT, CDR2 FQNNGV. The CDR3 totals 13 residues. Full variable domain (rest looked up from reference TRBV11-2 and TRBJ2-2): EAGVAQSPRYKIIEKRQSVAFWCNPISGHATLYWYQQILGQGPKLLIQFQNNGVVDDSQLPKDRFSAERLKGVDSTLKIQPAKLEDSAVYLCASRRANTGELFFGEGSRLTVL.

This clonotype was seen at least ten times. The chain employs TRBV5-1 and TRBJ2-5; D is perhaps TRBD1 (6 bases). Germline assignment: CDR1 SGHRS and CDR2 YFSETQ. The length of the CDR3 is 16 residues. V lost 5 bases and J lost 3, with 20 bases in between. CDR3 nucleotides: TGCGCCAGCAGACCCACGACAGGACTCTTAGAAGAGACCCAGTACTTC. It specifies CASRPTTGLLEETQYF.

V gene TRBV30 combines with J gene TRBJ2-7; no firm D call. V was trimmed by 1 base and J by 7 bases, leaving 14 bases between them. The germline V gene encodes CDR1 GTSNPN and CDR2 SVGIG (reference sequence). The CDR3 totals 13 residues. The CDR3 nucleotides read TGTGCCTGGAGTGAATCTCAAGAAGAGGAGCAGTACTTC. It is translated as CAWSESQEEEQYF.

This clonotype was detected ten times or more. The chain uses TRBV30 and TRBJ1-3, with D perhaps TRBD1 (5 bases). Germline CDR1 and CDR2: GTSNPN and SVGIG (reference sequence). CDR3 length: 15 amino acids. Trimming stripped 0 bases from V and 4 bases from J, with 13 bases between. The CDR3 loop reads CAWSVPTARGNTIYF. As DNA, the CDR3 is TGTGCCTGGAGTGTACCGACAGCGCGAGGAAACACCATATATTTT.

This chain links TRBV11-3 with TRBJ2-4, with 13 bases identical to TRBD2. The CDR3 is made up of 17 amino acids. Germline loops: CDR1 SGHNT, CDR2 YENEEA. J was trimmed by 3 bases and V by 7 bases; bases with no gene match: 9. As DNA, the CDR3 is TGTGCCAGCAACCGGCGGACTAGCGGGAGAGTCAAAAACATTCAGTACTTC. Translating gives CASNRRTSGRVKNIQYF.

This clonotype was recorded many times. This rearrangement joins TRBV6-5 to TRBJ1-2; TRBD1 is a possible D gene (5 bases). The CDR3 is made up of 12 amino acids. Germline V gene data show CDR1 as MNHEY and CDR2 as SVGAGI. The V end was cut by 6 bases, the J end by 7 bases, with 12 bases between. CDR3 bases: TGTGCCAGCAGAACAGGAGGCACTGGCTACACCTTC. It encodes CASRTGGTGYTF.

At least ten counts were recorded for this clonotype. The rearrangement uses TRBV20-1 and TRBJ2-2; possibly TRBD1 for D (5 bases). This CDR3 comprises 13 residues. The germline V gene encodes CDR1 DFQATT and CDR2 SNEGSKA (reference sequence). Trimming left V 6 bases short and J 4 bases short, with 12 bases between. The CDR3 loop reads CSAELRVTGELFF. In DNA, the CDR3 is TGCAGTGCCGAACTCAGGGTCACCGGGGAGCTGTTTTTT.

The V and J genes are TRBV11-1 and TRBJ2-3; unclear D gene. V shed 3 bases and J shed 4 bases, with 14 bases lying between them. The germline V gene encodes CDR1 SGHAT and CDR2 FQDESV (reference sequence). The CDR3 totals 15 residues. The CDR3 sequence: CASSFLAPRPDTQYF. In DNA, the CDR3 is TGTGCCAGCAGCTTCTTGGCCCCTCGGCCAGATACGCAGTATTTT.

This sequence joins TRBV18 and TRBJ1-2; D is uncertain. The length of the CDR3 is 14 residues. The ends were cut back, 2 bases at V and 2 bases at J, with 9 bases in the middle. CDR1 and CDR2 (germline): KGHSH, LQKENI. This CDR3 is CASSPGETNYGYTF. For the CDR3, the DNA is TGTGCCAGCTCACCAGGTGAAACAAACTATGGCTACACCTTC.

At least ten counts were recorded for this clonotype. Written as DNA, the CDR3 is TGCGCCAGCAGTGGGTTAAAGGGACCGAACACTGAAGCTTTCTTT. Encoded protein: CASSGLKGPNTEAFF. This chain connects TRBV10-1 to TRBJ1-1, with TRBD1 as a possible D gene (5 bases). CDR1 is WNHNN, CDR2 SYGVQD, per germline (reference sequence). Trimming removed 4 bases at V and 1 base at J, with 13 bases between. This CDR3 has 15 residues.

This clonotype was counted at least ten times. J is TRBJ2-7 and V is TRBV29-1; 9 bases line up with TRBD1. After removal of 4 bases from V and 5 bases from J, the junction contained 3 bases not matched to a gene. Germline CDR1 and CDR2: SQVTM and ANQGSEA. The CDR3 contains 12 residues. The CDR3 coding sequence is TGCAGCGTTGGGACAGGGGCAAACGAGCAGTACTTC. As protein: CSVGTGANEQYF.

This clonotype was seen repeatedly, ten times or more. The rearrangement links TRBV7-2 to TRBJ2-7, with TRBD2 matching over 9 bases. Trimming removed 5 bases from V and 2 bases from J; junction bases left unmatched: 7. The germline V gene has CDR1 SGHTA and CDR2 FQGNSA. CDR3 length: 15 amino acids. CDR3 sequence: CASSPRGGGTYEQYF. Here the CDR3 DNA reads TGTGCCAGCAGCCCGCGGGGGGGGGGGACCTACGAGCAGTACTTC.

This clonotype was picked up many times. For the CDR3, the DNA is TGTGCCAGCAGCTTAATGTCGGACTATGGCTACACCTTC. Protein sequence: CASSLMSDYGYTF. The V call is TRBV7-9, the J call TRBJ1-2; D remains unclear. Between the trimmed V and J ends, which lost 2 bases and 3 bases, there was a span of 7 bases. The CDR3 spans 13 residues. CDR1 is SEHNR, CDR2 FQNEAQ, per germline (reference sequence).

This clonotype was seen at least ten times. A much bigger clone sits one base away, suggesting this may be a read error. The chain couples TRBV6-1 to TRBJ1-5; 8 positions agree with TRBD1. Germline V gene data show CDR1 as MNHNS and CDR2 as SASEGT. The CDR3 contains 15 residues. V shed 8 bases and J 3 bases; nucleotides not matched to a gene: 9. CDR3 sequence: CASATGELLNQPQHF. CDR3 bases: TGTGCCAGCGCGACAGGGGAGCTTCTCAATCAGCCCCAGCATTTT.

This clonotype was counted ten times or more. The chain links TRBV12-3 or TRBV12-4 to TRBJ2-7; 10 nucleotides line up with TRBD2. CDR3 length: 14 residues. The J segment lost 6 bases and the V segment lost 6 bases, leaving 8 bases of the junction unmatched. The CDR3 bases are TGTGCCAGCAGATCCAGCGGGAGGGCCGTCGAGCAGTACTTC. Encoded protein: CASRSSGRAVEQYF.

This clonotype was recorded at least ten times. The chain employs TRBV13 and TRBJ2-5; 7 nucleotides match TRBD1. Per germline, CDR1 PRHDT and CDR2 FYEKMQ (reference sequence). CDR3 length: 15 amino acids. V shed 6 bases and J 5 bases; nucleotides not matched to a gene: 12. DNA of the CDR3: TGTGCCAGCAGTTCCCTGGGACAGACCAAGGAGACCCAGTACTTC. Its translation: CASSSLGQTKETQYF.

This clonotype was seen ten or more times. The chain couples TRBV28 to TRBJ2-7; possibly TRBD1 for D (6 bases). The V end was cut by 2 bases, the J end by 6 bases, with 14 bases between. The CDR3 is 14 residues long. Germline CDR1 MDHEN, CDR2 SYDVKM. CDR3 loop: CASSLRGRGSEQYF. The CDR3 region has the DNA TGTGCCAGCAGTTTAAGGGGAAGGGGGTCCGAGCAGTACTTC. The whole variable domain, filled in from reference TRBV28 and TRBJ2-7, reads DVKVTQSSRYLVKRTGEKVFLECVQDMDHENMFWYRQDPGLGLRLIYFSYDVKMKEKGDIPEGYSVSREKKERFSLILESASTNQTSMYLCASSLRGRGSEQYFGPGTRLTVT.

This clonotype has ten or more counts. The V gene is TRBV28, the J gene TRBJ2-7; no reliable D call. CDR1 and CDR2 (germline): MDHEN, SYDVKM. This CDR3 contains 16 residues. V lost 6 bases to trimming and J lost 1 base, with 19 bases between them. For the CDR3, the DNA is TGTGCCAGCAGCCCCGTGCAATCTCGGGTATCCTACGAGCAGTACTTC. Amino acid sequence: CASSPVQSRVSYEQYF.

This clonotype was recorded at least ten times. The chain couples TRBV28 to TRBJ2-5, with a tentative D call TRBD1 (6 bases). The CDR3 loop spans 13 amino acids. Per the germline V gene, CDR1 is MDHEN and CDR2 is SYDVKM. The V and J ends lost 7 bases and 5 bases respectively, with 14 bases between them. The CDR3 DNA follows: TGTGCCAGCATCGACTGGGGGCAGGAGACCCAGTACTTC. Residues: CASIDWGQETQYF.

The chain employs TRBV18 and TRBJ1-1, with D perhaps TRBD1 (5 bases). The CDR3 consists of 16 residues. Germline V gives CDR1 KGHSH, CDR2 LQKENI. V was clipped by 3 bases and J by 8 bases, with 22 bases between them. The CDR3 DNA reads TGTGCCAGCTCACCTGCGCCCACAGGCCCGGGGCCCGAAGCTTTCTTT. This translates into CASSPAPTGPGPEAFF. Variable domain in full (rest from reference TRBV18 and TRBJ1-1): NAGVMQNPRHLVRRRGQEARLRCSPMKGHSHVYWYRQLPEEGLKFMVYLQKENIIDESGMPKERFSAEFPKEGPSILRIQQVVRGDSAAYFCASSPAPTGPGPEAFFGQGTRLTVV.

The sample holds one count of this clonotype. The chain links TRBV2 to TRBJ1-1, with 8 bases matching TRBD1. V shed 5 bases, J shed 1 base, and the junction held 6 bases outside the gene matches. Looked up from germline, CDR1 is SNHLY and CDR2 is FYNNEI. The CDR3 runs to 15 residues. The CDR3 loop is CASSTPGQENTEAFF. The CDR3 DNA is TGTGCCAGCAGTACTCCGGGACAGGAGAACACTGAAGCTTTCTTT.

This clonotype was counted only a few times. The chain has TRBV6-1 and TRBJ2-5; the D gene could be TRBD1 or TRBD2 (5 bases each). The CDR3 is 18 amino acids. CDR1 MNHNS and CDR2 SASEGT come from the germline V gene. Trimming shortened V by 1 base and J by 2 bases, and 20 bases separated the two germline ends. The CDR3 DNA reads TGTGCCAGCAGTGAAGGTTGGGTTGAGGGATGGGGGCAAGAGACCCAGTACTTC. This codes for CASSEGWVEGWGQETQYF.

To note about this clonotype: Mismatch with germline at one junction end may stem from a read error. This CDR3 reads CASGGQGLDF. The CDR3 DNA follows: TGTGCCAGCGGTGGACAGGGCCTTGACTTC. The chain has TRBV6-2 or TRBV6-3 and TRBJ2-7; 8 bases are a match to TRBD1. From germline, CDR1 is MNHEY and CDR2 SVGEGT. This CDR3 spans 10 amino acids.

This clonotype showed up many times. This chain joins TRBV4-3 and TRBJ2-7, with 9 positions matching TRBD1. Trimming removed 4 bases from V and 0 bases from J; junction bases left unmatched: 1. Per the germline V gene, CDR1 is LGHNA and CDR2 is YSLEER. The CDR3 covers 14 residues. This CDR3 reads CASSPGQGSYEQYF. The CDR3 nucleotides read TGCGCCAGCAGCCCGGGACAGGGCTCCTACGAGCAGTACTTC.

This clonotype was detected many times. This chain uses TRBV30 with TRBJ1-1; D call uncertain. The CDR3 extends over 14 amino acids. Germline V gene data show CDR1 as GTSNPN and CDR2 as SVGIG (reference sequence). V lost 1 base and J lost 1, with 10 bases in between. The CDR3: CAWSAPRQNTEAFF. The CDR3 DNA sequence: TGTGCCTGGAGTGCGCCCAGACAGAACACTGAAGCTTTCTTT.